This T cell receptor (beta chain) was identified in a study of blood T cell repertoires in COVID-19. As for the study in general: Sources were T cells, B-cell-depleted T cells, or PBMCs; the material itself was cDNA or gDNA.

The protocol was immunoSEQ multiplex PCR, while the TCRdb copy is restricted to in-frame clones and leaves out a portion. The table includes over 40,000 clones, 75% to 85% detected once. The sequence was obtained from a man between 35 and 55 years old with acute or convalescent COVID-19. The sample taken for sequencing was peripheral blood.

In DNA, the CDR3 is TGTGCCTTGGGGGGGCCATACTACGAGCAGTACGTC. It yields the protein CALGGPYYEQYV. The chain carries TRBV6-5 and TRBJ2-7; possible D gene TRBD2, 7 bases. The CDR3 has 12 amino acids. V gave up 11 bases and J gave up 3 bases, with 14 bases separating them. In germline, CDR1 is MNHEY, CDR2 SVGAGI.